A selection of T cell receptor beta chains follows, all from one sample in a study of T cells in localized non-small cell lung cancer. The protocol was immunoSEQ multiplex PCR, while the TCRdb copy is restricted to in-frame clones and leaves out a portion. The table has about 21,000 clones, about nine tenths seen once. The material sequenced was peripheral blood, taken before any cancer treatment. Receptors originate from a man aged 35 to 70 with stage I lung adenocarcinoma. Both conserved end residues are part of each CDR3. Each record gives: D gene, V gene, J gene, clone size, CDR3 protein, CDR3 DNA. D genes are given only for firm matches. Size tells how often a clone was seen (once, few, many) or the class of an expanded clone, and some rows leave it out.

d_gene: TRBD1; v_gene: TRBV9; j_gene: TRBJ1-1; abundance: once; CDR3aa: CASSGGTGSTEAFF; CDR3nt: TGTGCCAGCAGCGGGGGGACAGGGAGCACTGAAGCTTTCTTT
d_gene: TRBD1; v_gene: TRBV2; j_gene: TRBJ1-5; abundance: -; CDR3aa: CASSGGTVASNQPQHF; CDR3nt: TGTGCCAGCAGTGGGGGGACAGTTGCTAGCAATCAGCCCCAGCATTTT
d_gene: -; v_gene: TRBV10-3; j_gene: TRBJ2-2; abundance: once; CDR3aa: CAISVPGQNTGELFF; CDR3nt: TGTGCCATCAGCGTACCGGGACAGAACACCGGGGAGCTGTTTTTT
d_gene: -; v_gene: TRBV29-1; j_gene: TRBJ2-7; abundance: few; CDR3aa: CSVGAGGRYEQYF; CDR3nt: TGCAGCGTTGGGGCAGGGGGGCGATACGAGCAGTACTTC
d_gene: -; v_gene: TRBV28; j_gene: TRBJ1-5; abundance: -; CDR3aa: CASSRAVGNQPQHF; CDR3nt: TGTGCCAGCAGTCGGGCTGTGGGCAATCAGCCCCAGCATTTT
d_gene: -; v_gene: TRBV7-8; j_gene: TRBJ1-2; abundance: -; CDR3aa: CASSAPGGGDGYGYTF; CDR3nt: TGTGCCAGCAGCGCCCCGGGGGGTGGGGATGGCTATGGCTACACCTTC
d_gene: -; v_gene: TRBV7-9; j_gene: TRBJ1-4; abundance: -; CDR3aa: CASSLDRRRGNEKLFF; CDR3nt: TGTGCCAGCAGCTTAGACAGGAGGAGGGGTAATGAAAAACTGTTTTTT
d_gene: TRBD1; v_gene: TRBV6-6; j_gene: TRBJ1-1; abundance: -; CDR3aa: CASSLLDRAEAFF; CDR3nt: TGTGCCAGCAGTTTACTCGACAGGGCTGAAGCTTTCTTT
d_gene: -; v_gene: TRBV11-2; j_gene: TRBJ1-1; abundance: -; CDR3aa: CASSFFSDTEAFF; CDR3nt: TGTGCCAGCAGCTTTTTCTCCGACACTGAAGCTTTCTTT
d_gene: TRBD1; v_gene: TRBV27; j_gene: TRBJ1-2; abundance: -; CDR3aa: CASSLRKQGYGYTF; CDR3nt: TGTGCCAGCAGTTTAAGAAAACAGGGGTATGGCTACACCTTC
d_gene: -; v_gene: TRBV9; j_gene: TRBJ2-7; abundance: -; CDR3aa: CASSVGGIGEQYF; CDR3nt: TGTGCCAGCAGCGTTGGCGGTATCGGCGAGCAGTACTTC
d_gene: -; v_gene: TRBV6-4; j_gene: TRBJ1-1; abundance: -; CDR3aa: CASSGPPVRAEDTEAFF; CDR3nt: TGTGCCAGCAGTGGACCTCCGGTGCGGGCGGAGGACACTGAAGCTTTCTTT
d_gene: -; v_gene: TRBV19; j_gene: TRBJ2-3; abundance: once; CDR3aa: CASSLDWSTDTQYF; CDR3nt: TGTGCCAGTAGTCTGGACTGGAGCACAGATACGCAGTATTTT
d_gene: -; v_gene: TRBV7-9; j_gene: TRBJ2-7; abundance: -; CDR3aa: CASRDGLAHEQYF; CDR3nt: TGTGCCAGCAGGGACGGGCTCGCCCACGAGCAGTACTTC
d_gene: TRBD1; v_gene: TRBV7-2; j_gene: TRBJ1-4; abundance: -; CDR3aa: CASSLGDSPEKLFF; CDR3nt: TGTGCCAGCAGCTTGGGGGACAGCCCTGAAAAACTGTTTTTT
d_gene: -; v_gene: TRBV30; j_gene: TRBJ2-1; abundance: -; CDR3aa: CAWSVLGIEQFF; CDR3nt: TGTGCCTGGAGTGTACTAGGAATTGAGCAGTTCTTC
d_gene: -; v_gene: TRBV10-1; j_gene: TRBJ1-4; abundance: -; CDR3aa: CASSSQGGNQPEKLFF; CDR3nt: TGCGCCAGCAGTTCGCAGGGAGGAAACCAGCCGGAAAAACTGTTTTTT
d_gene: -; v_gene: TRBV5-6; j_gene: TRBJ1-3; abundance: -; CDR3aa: CASSLAGPGGNTIYF; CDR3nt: TGTGCCAGCAGCTTGGCAGGGCCAGGCGGAAACACCATATATTTT
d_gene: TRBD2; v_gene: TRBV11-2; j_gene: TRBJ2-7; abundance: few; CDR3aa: CASSTRTSGRYEQYF; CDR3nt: TGTGCCAGCAGCACCCGGACTAGCGGGAGGTACGAGCAGTACTTC
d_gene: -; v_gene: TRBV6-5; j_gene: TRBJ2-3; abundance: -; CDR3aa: CASNGQGNTQYF; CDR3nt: TGTGCCAGTAACGGGCAAGGGAATACGCAGTATTTT
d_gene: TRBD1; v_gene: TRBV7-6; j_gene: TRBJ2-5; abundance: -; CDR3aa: CASSLTTGKGETQYF; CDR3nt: TGTGCCAGCAGCCTCACGACAGGGAAAGGAGAGACCCAGTACTTC
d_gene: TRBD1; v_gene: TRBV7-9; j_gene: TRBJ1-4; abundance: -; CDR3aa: CASSLDRGDEKLFF; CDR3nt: TGTGCCAGCAGCTTAGACAGGGGGGATGAAAAACTGTTTTTT
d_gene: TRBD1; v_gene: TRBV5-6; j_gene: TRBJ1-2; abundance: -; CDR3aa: CASSPGQPYGYTF; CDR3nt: TGTGCCAGCAGCCCGGGACAGCCGTATGGCTACACCTTC
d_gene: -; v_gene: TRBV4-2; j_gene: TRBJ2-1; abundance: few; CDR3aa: CASSQVNREQFF; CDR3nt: TGTGCCAGCAGCCAAGTGAACCGTGAGCAGTTCTTC
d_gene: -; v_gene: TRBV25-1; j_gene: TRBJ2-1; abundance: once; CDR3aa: CASSGSGEQFF; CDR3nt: TGTGCCAGCAGTGGATCGGGTGAGCAGTTCTTC
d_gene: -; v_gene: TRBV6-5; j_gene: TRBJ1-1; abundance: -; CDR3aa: CASISRDWGTEAFF; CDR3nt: TGTGCCAGCATTTCCAGGGATTGGGGCACTGAAGCTTTCTTT
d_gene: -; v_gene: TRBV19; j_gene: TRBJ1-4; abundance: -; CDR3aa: CASRRTTTNEKLFF; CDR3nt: TGTGCCAGTAGGAGGACAACAACTAATGAAAAACTGTTTTTT
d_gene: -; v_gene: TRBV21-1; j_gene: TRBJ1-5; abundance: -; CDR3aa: CASSGQLPQHF; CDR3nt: TGTGCCAGTAGCGGCCAGCTTCCCCAGCATTTT
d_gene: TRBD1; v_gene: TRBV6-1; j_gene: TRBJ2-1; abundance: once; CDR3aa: CASSLRDRDYNEQFF; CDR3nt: TGTGCCAGCAGCCTCCGGGACAGGGACTACAATGAGCAGTTCTTC
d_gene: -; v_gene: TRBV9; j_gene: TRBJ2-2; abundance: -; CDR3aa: CASSVGQGSNTGELFF; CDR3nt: TGTGCCAGCAGCGTAGGGCAGGGCTCGAACACCGGGGAGCTGTTTTTT
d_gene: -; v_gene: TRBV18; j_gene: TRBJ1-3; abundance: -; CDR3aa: CASTGKAGNTIYF; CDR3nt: TGTGCCAGCACAGGGAAGGCTGGAAACACCATATATTTT